What follows describes a single T cell receptor beta chain. The record originates from a study of response to subunit inactivated influenza vaccine. A single record per CDR3 protein comes from TCRdb applying MiXCR to the RT-PCR reads. The sample lists roughly 500,000 distinct CDR3 sequences; 15% to 20% were seen once. The CDR3 contains 16 residues. Trimming shortened V by 2 bases and J by 3 bases, and 16 bases separated the two germline ends. Germline loops: CDR1 SNHLY, CDR2 FYNNEI. The receptor comes from a man aged 50 to 75 who received an inactivated influenza vaccine. Sample: CD4+ T cells sorted from PBMCs, taken about 23 months after vaccination. The chain links TRBV2 to TRBJ1-2, with D perhaps matching TRBD1 (5 bases). In DNA form, the CDR3 reads TGTGCCAGCAGTGAATACCCGGGGCAGAATTACTATGGCTACACCTTC. Protein product: CASSEYPGQNYYGYTF. Full variable domain (rest looked up from reference TRBV2 and TRBJ1-2): EPEVTQTPSHQVTQMGQEVILRCVPISNHLYFYWYRQILGQKVEFLVSFYNNEISEKSEIFDDQFSVERPDGSNFTLKIRSTKLEDSAMYFCASSEYPGQNYYGYTFGSGTRLTVV.